What follows are 14 T cell receptor beta chains derived from one specimen sequenced in a study of cytomegalovirus exposure and HLA in healthy donors. The primer mix had 60 Vbeta and 13 Jbeta primers. Only in-frame clones appear in the TCRdb table, and some are missing; sequencing was by immunoSEQ multiplex PCR. The data contain some 180,000 clones, about 77% of them seen just once; the ten biggest clones take up under 3%. The sequencing sample was made of PBMCs. These receptors were obtained from a woman aged 30 to 39 in good health and CMV-seronegative.

Only a few counts were recorded for this clone. V is TRBV12-5 and J is TRBJ1-1, with D perhaps matching TRBD1 (6 bases). The CDR3 runs to 14 residues. Trimming cost V 5 bases and J 5 bases, with 15 bases left between them. Germline CDR1 and CDR2: LGHNT and FRNRAP. The CDR3 DNA reads TGTGCTAGTGGTCCCGCGGGGGCGGGGACTGAAGCTTTCTTT. Translated: CASGPAGAGTEAFF. The whole variable domain, remainder taken from reference TRBV12-5 and TRBJ1-1, is DARVTQTPRHKVTEMGQEVTMRCQPILGHNTVFWYRQTMMQGLELLAYFRNRAPLDDSGMPKDRFSAEMPDATLATLKIQPSEPRDSAVYFCASGPAGAGTEAFFGQGTRLTVV.

The J gene is TRBJ2-7, the V gene TRBV27; 11 bases align to TRBD2. The CDR3 totals 18 residues. CDR1 and CDR2 (germline): MNHEY, SMNVEV (reference sequence). Losses at the gene ends were 3 bases for V and 4 bases for J; bases not matched to a gene: 14. The CDR3 reads CASSLHGVTSGNLYEQYF. The CDR3 coding sequence is TGTGCCAGCAGTTTGCATGGGGTGACTAGCGGGAATCTATACGAGCAGTACTTC.

The rearrangement uses TRBV5-6 and TRBJ1-6, with 9 bases matching TRBD1. CDR3 length equals 16 residues. Per the germline V gene, CDR1 is SGHDT and CDR2 is YYEEEE. With V trimmed by 0 bases and J by 6 bases, 4 bases remained unmatched. CDR3 nucleotide sequence: TGTGCCAGCAGCTTGGTTACAGGGGGCGTTAATTCACCCCTCCACTTT. It translates to CASSLVTGGVNSPLHF. Full variable domain (missing parts from reference TRBV5-6 and TRBJ1-6): DAGVTQSPTHLIKTRGQQVTLRCSPKSGHDTVSWYQQALGQGPQFIFQYYEEEERQRGNFPDRFSGHQFPNYSSELNVNALLLGDSALYLCASSLVTGGVNSPLHFGNGTRLTVT.

The chain recombines TRBV19 with TRBJ1-5; 8 positions match TRBD1. Trimming at V came to 7 bases and at J to 2 bases, leaving 10 bases not matched to a gene. The CDR3 has 16 residues. Looked up from germline, CDR1 is LNHDA and CDR2 is SQIVND (reference sequence). The chain's CDR3 is CASKATGDYGNQPQHF. CDR3 DNA: TGTGCCAGTAAGGCGACAGGGGATTATGGCAATCAGCCCCAGCATTTT.

CDR3 region: CASTPAAGGSGEQYF. CDR3 DNA sequence: TGCGCCAGCACCCCAGCAGCGGGGGGGAGTGGCGAGCAGTACTTC. V is TRBV5-1 and J is TRBJ2-7, with TRBD2 matching over 10 bases. CDR3 length equals 15 residues. Germline CDR1 is SGHRS and CDR2 is YFSETQ. The V segment lost 6 bases and the J segment 6 bases; nucleotides outside the gene matches: 12.

This chain connects TRBV21-1 to TRBJ1-2. TRBV21-1 is reported as a pseudogene. CDR3 size: 16 residues. CDR3 in DNA: TGTGCCAGCAGCCGCGGGACCGAGAAGGTCAGCTATGGCTACACCTTC. Translating it yields CASSRGTEKVSYGYTF.

This clone came up once. At one end, the junction sequence differs from germline, possibly due to a read error. The gene calls are TRBV5-4 and TRBJ2-1; D may be TRBD2 (6 bases). Germline V gene sequence: CDR1 SGHNT, CDR2 YYREEE (reference sequence). This CDR3 has 15 amino acids. The CDR3 sequence: CASGLPGGPYNEQFF. In DNA, the CDR3 is TGTGCCAGCGGCTTGCCAGGAGGGCCCTACAATGAGCAGTTCTTC.

The chain is built from TRBV19 and TRBJ2-7, with 7 bases lining up with TRBD1. The CDR3 sequence is 13 residues long. CDR1 is LNHDA, CDR2 SQIVND, per germline (reference sequence). Trimming removed 8 bases from V and 6 bases from J; junction bases left unmatched: 10. CDR3 coding DNA: TGTGCCAGTGCCTCAACAGGGGACGTCGAGCAGTACTTC. Encoded protein: CASASTGDVEQYF.

The CDR3 spells CASSLEVTMGGYTF. The CDR3 nucleotides are TGCGCCAGCAGCTTGGAAGTTACGATGGGCGGCTACACCTTC. The chain couples TRBV5-1 to TRBJ1-2, with D unresolved. This CDR3 has 14 amino acids. Looked up from germline, CDR1 is SGHRS and CDR2 is YFSETQ. V was trimmed by 0 bases and J by 8 bases, leaving 14 bases between them.

The chain has TRBV5-5 and TRBJ1-2, with no clear D. Germline assignment: CDR1 SGHKS and CDR2 YYEKEE (reference sequence). The CDR3 is 12 amino acids. V was clipped by 3 bases and J by 5 bases, with 8 bases between them. For the CDR3, the DNA is TGTGCCAGCAGCTATGGGAGATATGGCTACACCTTC. It translates to CASSYGRYGYTF.

The chain couples TRBV27 to TRBJ1-6; 8 nucleotides agree with TRBD1. Per the germline V gene, CDR1 is MNHEY and CDR2 is SMNVEV (reference sequence). This CDR3 comprises 14 residues. Trimming at V came to 5 bases and at J to 9 bases, leaving 6 bases not matched to a gene. DNA of the CDR3: TGTGCCAGCAGTCTAGGACAGGGCGTTTCACCCCTCCACTTT. Translating it yields CASSLGQGVSPLHF.

This sequence joins TRBV4-1 and TRBJ2-2; no firm D call. The CDR3 covers 14 residues. Trimming removed 6 bases at V and 4 bases at J, with 12 bases between. Germline V gene lookup returns CDR1 MGHRA and CDR2 YSYEKL. CDR3 DNA sequence: TGCGCCAGCAGACGGGTTTCGAGCACCGGGGAGCTGTTTTTT. This sequence encodes CASRRVSSTGELFF.

The rearrangement uses TRBV6-7 and TRBJ2-5; D is perhaps TRBD2 (6 bases). TRBV6-7 is annotated as an ORF whose role is uncertain. The CDR3 loop spans 16 amino acids. The V gene lost 5 bases and the J gene lost 3 bases, with 19 bases spanning the gap. CDR3 region: CASSPPPGSAEETQYF. CDR3 bases: TGTGCCAGCAGTCCCCCCCCCGGGAGCGCGGAAGAGACCCAGTACTTC.

The gene calls are TRBV5-1 and TRBJ1-2, with 10 nucleotides matching TRBD1. The CDR3 extends over 14 amino acids. CDR1 is SGHRS and CDR2 is YFSETQ in the germline V gene. The ends lost 4 bases at V and 4 bases at J; junction bases unmatched: 4. The CDR3 sequence is CASSLGTGVYGYTF. DNA of the CDR3: TGCGCCAGCAGCCTGGGGACAGGGGTCTATGGCTACACCTTC.